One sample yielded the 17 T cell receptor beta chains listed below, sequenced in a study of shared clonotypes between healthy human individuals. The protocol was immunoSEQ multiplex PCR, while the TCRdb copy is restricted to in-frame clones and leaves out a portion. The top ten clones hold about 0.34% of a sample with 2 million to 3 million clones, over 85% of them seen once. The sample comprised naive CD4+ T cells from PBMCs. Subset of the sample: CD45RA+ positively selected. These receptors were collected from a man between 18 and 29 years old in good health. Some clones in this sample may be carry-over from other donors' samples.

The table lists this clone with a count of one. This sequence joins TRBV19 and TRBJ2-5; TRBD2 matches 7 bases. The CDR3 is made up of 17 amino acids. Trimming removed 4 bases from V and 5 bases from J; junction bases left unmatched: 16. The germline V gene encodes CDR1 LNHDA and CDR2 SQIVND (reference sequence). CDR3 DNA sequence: TGTGCCAGTAGTAAAAACGGACTGGGAGGGCCCGAGGAGACCCAGTACTTC. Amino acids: CASSKNGLGGPEETQYF.

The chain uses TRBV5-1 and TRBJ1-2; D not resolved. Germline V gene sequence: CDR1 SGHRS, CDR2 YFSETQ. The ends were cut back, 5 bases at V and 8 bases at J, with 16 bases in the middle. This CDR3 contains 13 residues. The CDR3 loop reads CASRAIQAPGYTF. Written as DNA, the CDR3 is TGCGCCAGCAGGGCAATCCAGGCACCGGGCTACACCTTC.

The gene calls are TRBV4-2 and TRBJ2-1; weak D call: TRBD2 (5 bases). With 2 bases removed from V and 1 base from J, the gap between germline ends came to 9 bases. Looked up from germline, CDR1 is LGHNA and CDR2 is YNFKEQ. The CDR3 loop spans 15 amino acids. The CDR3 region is CASSQTRTSYNEQFF. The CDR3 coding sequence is TGTGCCAGCAGCCAAACTCGGACTTCCTACAATGAGCAGTTCTTC.

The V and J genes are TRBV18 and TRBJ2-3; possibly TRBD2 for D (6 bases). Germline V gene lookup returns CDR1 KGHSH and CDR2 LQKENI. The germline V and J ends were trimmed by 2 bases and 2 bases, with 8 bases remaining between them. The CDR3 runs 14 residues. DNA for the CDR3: TGTGCCAGCTCACCATTGGACTACACAGATACGCAGTATTTT. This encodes CASSPLDYTDTQYF.

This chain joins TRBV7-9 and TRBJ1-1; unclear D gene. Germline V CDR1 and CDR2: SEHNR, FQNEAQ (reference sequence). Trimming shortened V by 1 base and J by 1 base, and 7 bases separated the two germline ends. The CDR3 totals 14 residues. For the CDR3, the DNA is TGTGCCAGCAGCTTAGGAATCGGGAACACTGAAGCTTTCTTT. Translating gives CASSLGIGNTEAFF. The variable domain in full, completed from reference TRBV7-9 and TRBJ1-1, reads DTGVSQNPRHKITKRGQNVTFRCDPISEHNRLYWYRQTLGQGPEFLTYFQNEAQLEKSRLLSDRFSAERPKGSFSTLEIQRTEQGDSAMYLCASSLGIGNTEAFFGQGTRLTVV.

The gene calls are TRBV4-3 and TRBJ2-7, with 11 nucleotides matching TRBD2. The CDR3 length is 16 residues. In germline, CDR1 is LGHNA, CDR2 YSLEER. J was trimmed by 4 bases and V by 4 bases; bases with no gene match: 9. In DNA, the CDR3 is TGCGCCAGCAGCCGCGGGCTAGCGGGAGGTTTGTACGAGCAGTACTTC. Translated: CASSRGLAGGLYEQYF.

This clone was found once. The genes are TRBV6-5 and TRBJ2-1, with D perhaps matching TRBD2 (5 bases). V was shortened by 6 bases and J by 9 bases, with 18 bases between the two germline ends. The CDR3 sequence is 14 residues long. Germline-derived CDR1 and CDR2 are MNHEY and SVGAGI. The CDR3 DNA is TGTGCCAGCAGACCCCAGATAGCGCGCAGTGAGCAGTTCTTC. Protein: CASRPQIARSEQFF.

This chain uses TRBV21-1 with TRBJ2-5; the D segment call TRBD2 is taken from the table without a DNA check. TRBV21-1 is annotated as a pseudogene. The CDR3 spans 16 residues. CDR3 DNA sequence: TGTGCCAGCAGCCCCAGCGGGAGGGCCAGAGAGGAGACCCAGTACTTC. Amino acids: CASSPSGRAREETQYF.

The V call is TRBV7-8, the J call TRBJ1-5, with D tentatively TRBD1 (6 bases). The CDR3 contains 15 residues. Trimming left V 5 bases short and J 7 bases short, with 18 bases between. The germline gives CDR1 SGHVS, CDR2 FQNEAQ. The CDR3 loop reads CASSKGWGGGQPQHF. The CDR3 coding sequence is TGTGCCAGCAGCAAGGGGTGGGGGGGCGGACAGCCCCAGCATTTT.

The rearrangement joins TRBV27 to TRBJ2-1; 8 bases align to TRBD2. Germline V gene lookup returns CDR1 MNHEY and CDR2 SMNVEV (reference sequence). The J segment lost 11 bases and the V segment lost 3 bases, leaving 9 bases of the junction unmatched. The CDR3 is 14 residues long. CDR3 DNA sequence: TGTGCCAGCAGTTTTAGCGGGAACTTCGTGCAGCAGTTCTTC. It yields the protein CASSFSGNFVQQFF.

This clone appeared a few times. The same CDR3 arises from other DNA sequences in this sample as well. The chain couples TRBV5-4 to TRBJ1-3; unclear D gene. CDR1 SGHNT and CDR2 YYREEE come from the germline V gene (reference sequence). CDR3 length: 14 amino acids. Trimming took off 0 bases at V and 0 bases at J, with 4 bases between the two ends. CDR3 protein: CASSLGLSGNTIYF. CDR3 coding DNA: TGTGCCAGCAGCTTGGGGCTCTCTGGAAACACCATATATTTT.

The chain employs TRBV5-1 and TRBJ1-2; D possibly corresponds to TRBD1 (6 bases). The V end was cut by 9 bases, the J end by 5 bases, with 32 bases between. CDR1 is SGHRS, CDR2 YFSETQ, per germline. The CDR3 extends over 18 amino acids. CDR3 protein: CATQAPLVHRALPYGYTF. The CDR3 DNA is TGCGCCACCCAAGCTCCTCTGGTCCACAGGGCCCTCCCTTATGGCTACACCTTC.

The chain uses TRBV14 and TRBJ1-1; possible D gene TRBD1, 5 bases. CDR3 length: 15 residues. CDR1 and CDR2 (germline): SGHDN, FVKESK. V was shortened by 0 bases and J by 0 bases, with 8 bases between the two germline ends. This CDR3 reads CASSQDGAVNTEAFF. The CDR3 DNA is TGTGCCAGCAGCCAAGACGGGGCTGTGAACACTGAAGCTTTCTTT. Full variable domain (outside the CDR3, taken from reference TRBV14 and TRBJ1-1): EAGVTQFPSHSVIEKGQTVTLRCDPISGHDNLYWYRRVMGKEIKFLLHFVKESKQDESGMPNNRFLAERTGGTYSTLKVQPAELEDSGVYFCASSQDGAVNTEAFFGQGTRLTVV.

In DNA, the CDR3 is TGTGCCAGCAGTCTCCCGGGGATCGATGAAAAACTGTTTTTT. Translated: CASSLPGIDEKLFF. This chain uses TRBV5-4 with TRBJ1-4; unclear D gene. V gave up 5 bases and J gave up 6 bases, with 14 bases separating them. Germline values: CDR1 SGHNT, CDR2 YYREEE (reference sequence). CDR3 length: 14 amino acids.

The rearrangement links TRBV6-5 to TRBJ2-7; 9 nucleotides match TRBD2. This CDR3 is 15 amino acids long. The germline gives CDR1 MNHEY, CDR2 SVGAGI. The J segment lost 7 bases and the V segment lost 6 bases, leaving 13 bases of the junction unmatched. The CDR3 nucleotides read TGTGCCAGCAGCTGGCGGGAGGGGACCCTACGGGAGCAGTACTTC. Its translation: CASSWREGTLREQYF.

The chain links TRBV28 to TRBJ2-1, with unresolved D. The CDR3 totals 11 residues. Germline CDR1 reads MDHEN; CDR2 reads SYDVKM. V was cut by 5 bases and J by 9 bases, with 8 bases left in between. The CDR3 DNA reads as TGTGCCAGCAGTATACTCTTTGAGCAGTTCTTC. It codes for CASSILFEQFF.

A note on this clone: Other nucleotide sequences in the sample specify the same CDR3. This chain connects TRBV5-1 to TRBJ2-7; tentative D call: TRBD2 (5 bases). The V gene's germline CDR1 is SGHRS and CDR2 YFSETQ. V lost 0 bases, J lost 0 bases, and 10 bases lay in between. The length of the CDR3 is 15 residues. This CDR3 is CASSLGPGNSYEQYF. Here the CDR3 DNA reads TGCGCCAGCAGCTTGGGACCGGGAAACTCCTACGAGCAGTACTTC.